In its sample, the clone carrying this TCR beta chain was seen a few times. The library targeted TCRbeta and was prepared with unique molecular identifiers. TCRdb reprocessed the PCR reads via MiXCR and lists one record per CDR3 protein. The table has some 600,000 distinct CDR3 sequences, about an eighth seen once. The sample belongs to a study of T-cell reconstitution after alpha-beta-depleted transplantation in children. The germline V gene has CDR1 SGHTA and CDR2 FQGNSA. This CDR3 is built from 14 residues. Between the trimmed V and J ends, which lost 5 bases and 2 bases, there was a span of 11 bases.

The V and J genes are TRBV7-2 and TRBJ2-3; D gene uncertain. This sequence originates from a male patient younger than 18 who had a stem cell transplant for acute myeloid leukemia, so the T cells may come from the graft donor. The sample was PBMCs, mostly from graft donor cells, taken 360 days after TCRalphabeta/CD19-depleted stem cell transplant. The CDR3 DNA is TGTGCCAGCAGCCCCCACCCTAACACAGATACGCAGTATTTT. Its protein product is CASSPHPNTDTQYF. Supplemented by reference TRBV7-2 and TRBJ2-3, the full variable domain reads GAGVSQSPSNKVTEKGKDVELRCDPISGHTALYWYRQSLGQGLEFLIYFQGNSAPDKSGLPSDRFSAERTGGSVSTLTIQRTQQEDSAVYLCASSPHPNTDTQYFGPGTRLTVL.